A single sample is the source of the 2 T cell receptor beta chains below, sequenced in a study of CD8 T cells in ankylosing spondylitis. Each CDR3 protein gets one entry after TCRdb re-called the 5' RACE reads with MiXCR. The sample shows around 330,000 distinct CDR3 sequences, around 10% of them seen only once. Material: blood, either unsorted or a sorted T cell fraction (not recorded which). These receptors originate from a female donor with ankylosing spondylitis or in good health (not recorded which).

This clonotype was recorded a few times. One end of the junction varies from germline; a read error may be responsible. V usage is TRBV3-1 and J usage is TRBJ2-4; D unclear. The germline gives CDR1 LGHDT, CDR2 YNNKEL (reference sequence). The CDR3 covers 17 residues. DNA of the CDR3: TGTGCCACCAGCCAAGAGCGTGGTCGGGTAGCCAAAAACATTCAGTACTTC. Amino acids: CATSQERGRVAKNIQYF.

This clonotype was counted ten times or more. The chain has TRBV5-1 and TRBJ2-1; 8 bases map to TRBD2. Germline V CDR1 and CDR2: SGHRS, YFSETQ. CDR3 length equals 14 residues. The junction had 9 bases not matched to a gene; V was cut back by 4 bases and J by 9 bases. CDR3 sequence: CASSPGTSEREQFF. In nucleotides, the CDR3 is TGCGCCAGCAGCCCGGGGACTAGTGAGCGTGAGCAGTTCTTC.